This T cell receptor beta chain was observed in a study of blood T cell repertoires in COVID-19. CDR3 length equals 16 residues. Trimming cost V 4 bases and J 1 base; bases outside gene matches: 10. Germline V lookup: CDR1 SGHRS, CDR2 YFSETQ. Using immunoSEQ multiplex PCR, the repertoire was profiled, and TCRdb retains in-frame clones only, with some absent. The sample records nearly 110,000 clones, about 89% being singletons. V is TRBV5-1 and J is TRBJ2-7; 8 bases align to TRBD2. The sample taken for sequencing was peripheral blood. The origin of this receptor is a woman aged 25 to 39 with acute or convalescent COVID-19. For the CDR3, the DNA is TGCGCCAGCAGCCCCCACCCGGGACTAGATTCCTACGAGCAGTACTTC. This translates into CASSPHPGLDSYEQYF.